Listed below are T cell receptor beta chains from one sample, sequenced in a study of blood T cells in healthy people across ages. TCRdb reanalysed the 5' RACE reads using MiXCR and keeps one entry per CDR3 protein. The sample consists of about 1.8 million distinct CDR3 sequences, around half of them appearing once. The sequenced sample consisted of blood. Source of these receptors: a woman aged 40 to 49 in good health. Each CDR3 is given with its conserved first and last residue.

v_gene: TRBV7-2; j_gene: TRBJ2-1; CDR3aa: CASTFPTSGGRSSYNEQFF
v_gene: TRBV29-1; j_gene: TRBJ2-1; CDR3aa: CSARLAGGTYNEQFF
v_gene: TRBV15; j_gene: TRBJ2-5; CDR3aa: CATALGQETLYF
v_gene: TRBV6-6; j_gene: TRBJ2-1; CDR3aa: CASYDIAGNPYNEQFF
v_gene: TRBV6-1; j_gene: TRBJ2-4; CDR3aa: CASTSLAKNIQYF
v_gene: TRBV20-1; j_gene: TRBJ2-4; CDR3aa: CSASAGQGSGIQYF
v_gene: TRBV5-1; j_gene: TRBJ2-3; CDR3aa: CASRPGGGTTDTQYF
v_gene: TRBV15; j_gene: TRBJ2-5; CDR3aa: CATSRDLTSGVQETQYF
v_gene: TRBV24-1; j_gene: TRBJ2-3; CDR3aa: CATSDPAGQLTDTQYF
v_gene: TRBV13; j_gene: TRBJ1-2; CDR3aa: CASSLRSGRHYGYTF
v_gene: TRBV7-9; j_gene: TRBJ2-6; CDR3aa: CASSFKGSGANVLTF
v_gene: TRBV3-1; j_gene: TRBJ1-5; CDR3aa: CASSQDGQGRDLRQPQHF
v_gene: TRBV4-1; j_gene: TRBJ1-2; CDR3aa: CASSQEQVGGNYGYTF
v_gene: TRBV6-6; j_gene: TRBJ2-7; CDR3aa: CASSSVASYYEQYF
v_gene: TRBV7-2; j_gene: TRBJ2-3; CDR3aa: CASSLGPIPTDTQYF
v_gene: TRBV7-9; j_gene: TRBJ2-3; CDR3aa: CASSLTSGGPKTDTQYF
v_gene: TRBV6-1; j_gene: TRBJ1-2; CDR3aa: CASSGQGRKKGYYGYTF
v_gene: TRBV6-5; j_gene: TRBJ1-5; CDR3aa: CASSSWGTGGQILGNQPRHF
v_gene: TRBV7-6; j_gene: TRBJ1-4; CDR3aa: CASSPRQGVDEKLFF
v_gene: TRBV11-2; j_gene: TRBJ2-1; CDR3aa: CASSLVAAGGHNEQFF
v_gene: TRBV15; j_gene: TRBJ2-7; CDR3aa: CATSSSGGYEQYF
v_gene: TRBV28; j_gene: TRBJ2-7; CDR3aa: CASSTLNRDYEQYF
v_gene: TRBV4-2; j_gene: TRBJ2-3; CDR3aa: CASSQASGTTDTQYF
v_gene: TRBV12-3/TRBV12-4; j_gene: TRBJ1-2; CDR3aa: CASSFARENYGYTF
v_gene: TRBV6-5; j_gene: .; CDR3aa: CASSRDIKETQYF
v_gene: TRBV28; j_gene: TRBJ2-5; CDR3aa: CASSATPGLPVQETQYF
v_gene: TRBV7-9; j_gene: TRBJ2-5; CDR3aa: CASSHQVKQETQYF
v_gene: TRBV6-5; j_gene: TRBJ1-4; CDR3aa: CASSYFGRGEADEKLFF
v_gene: TRBV6-2/TRBV6-3; j_gene: TRBJ2-1; CDR3aa: CASKRDRGYNEQFF
v_gene: TRBV6-5; j_gene: .; CDR3aa: CASSYQVGTGQDEQYF
v_gene: TRBV10-3; j_gene: TRBJ2-1; CDR3aa: CAISEEQGEGEQFF
v_gene: TRBV27; j_gene: TRBJ2-1; CDR3aa: CASSFGQGGNNEQFF
v_gene: TRBV4-2; j_gene: TRBJ2-4; CDR3aa: CATWDRGRNIQYF
v_gene: TRBV6-2/TRBV6-3; j_gene: TRBJ2-1; CDR3aa: CASTVTELQGSEQFF
v_gene: TRBV2; j_gene: TRBJ2-7; CDR3aa: CASSPRENYEQYF
v_gene: TRBV7-9; j_gene: TRBJ1-2; CDR3aa: CASSTKTGLYGYTF
v_gene: TRBV27; j_gene: TRBJ2-1; CDR3aa: CASRLQPPGTTINEQFF
v_gene: TRBV20-1; j_gene: TRBJ2-3; CDR3aa: CSASGVDGFTDTQYF
v_gene: TRBV28; j_gene: TRBJ2-7; CDR3aa: CASSLDRGMTYEQYF
v_gene: TRBV9; j_gene: TRBJ1-1; CDR3aa: CASSPSGWSEAFF
v_gene: TRBV7-9; j_gene: TRBJ2-7; CDR3aa: CASSLLRQPSYEQYF
v_gene: TRBV6-5; j_gene: TRBJ1-1; CDR3aa: CASSYSPAGRDTEAFF